The 31 T cell receptor beta chains presented below share a single source sample, sequenced in a study of T cell repertoires in cytomegalovirus infection. TCRdb recomputed calls from the reads with MiXCR, one row per CDR3 protein. This sample has over 250,000 distinct CDR3 sequences, with about 20% found just once. No antigen is known for these receptors. This sample comprised cultured PBMCs, obtained from culture after CMV antigen stimulation. The source is a human donor in good health (CMV status not recorded). Some clones in this sample may be carry-over from other donors' samples.

This clonotype was counted between two and nine times. This rearrangement joins TRBV10-3 to TRBJ2-1; no firm D call. V was clipped by 3 bases and J by 6 bases, with 18 bases between them. Germline-derived CDR1 and CDR2 are ENHRY and SYGVKD. The CDR3 loop spans 16 amino acids. The CDR3 loop is CAISDPMGLAGNEQFF. The CDR3 DNA follows: TGTGCCATCAGTGACCCGATGGGATTAGCTGGCAATGAGCAGTTCTTC.

This clonotype was seen many times. The CDR3 is CASSLGIGEQFF. CDR3 coding DNA: TGTGCCAGCAGCTTAGGGATCGGTGAGCAGTTCTTC. The chain uses TRBV7-2 and TRBJ2-1, with no clear D. Germline-derived CDR1 and CDR2 are SGHTA and FQGNSA. Trimming pared 1 base from V and 9 bases from J, leaving 7 bases between. The CDR3 length is 12 residues.

The rearrangement links TRBV6-2 or TRBV6-3 to TRBJ2-1; 7 bases align to TRBD2. The J segment lost 0 bases and the V segment lost 0 bases, leaving 20 bases of the junction unmatched. The CDR3 sequence is 22 residues long. Germline-derived CDR1 and CDR2 are MNHEY and SVGEGT. The CDR3: CASSYSSRDGTLAGRSYNEQFF. The CDR3, as DNA: TGTGCCAGCAGTTACTCGAGTAGGGACGGAACCTTAGCGGGCCGCTCCTACAATGAGCAGTTCTTC.

In this sample, this clonotype turned up a few times. This chain connects TRBV7-8 to TRBJ2-5, with TRBD2 matching over 7 bases. V was clipped by 5 bases and J by 9 bases; unmatched bases: 15. The CDR3 is made up of 15 amino acids. Per the germline V gene, CDR1 is SGHVS and CDR2 is FQNEAQ. The CDR3 region has the DNA TGTGCCAGCAGCAAGACAGCGGGGAATGGTGGACCCCAGTACTTC. Its protein is CASSKTAGNGGPQYF. The full variable domain, completed using reference TRBV7-8 and TRBJ2-5, is GAGVSQSPRYKVAKRGQDVALRCDPISGHVSLFWYQQALGQGPEFLTYFQNEAQLDKSGLPSDRFFAERPEGSVSTLKIQRTQQEDSAVYLCASSKTAGNGGPQYFGPGTRLLVL.

The sample holds many counts of this clonotype. The V and J genes are TRBV28 and TRBJ1-2, with D hard to call. Between the trimmed V and J ends, which lost 4 bases and 4 bases, there was a span of 13 bases. Germline loops: CDR1 MDHEN, CDR2 SYDVKM. The CDR3 runs 14 residues. CDR3: CASSSPGSVYGYTF. The CDR3 DNA sequence: TGTGCCAGCAGTTCTCCCGGTTCGGTCTATGGCTACACCTTC.

The genes are TRBV7-6 and TRBJ2-5; no reliable D call. This CDR3 has 14 amino acids. Germline V lookup: CDR1 SGHVS, CDR2 FNYEAQ. V lost 2 bases to trimming and J lost 4 bases, with 11 bases between them. In nucleotides, the CDR3 is TGTGCCAGCAGCTTAAACCCCGGGTCAGAGACCCAGTACTTC. Residues: CASSLNPGSETQYF.

The chain has TRBV2 and TRBJ2-3; the D is unclear. The CDR3 spans 15 residues. Germline loops: CDR1 SNHLY, CDR2 FYNNEI. Trimming pared 1 base from V and 5 bases from J, leaving 13 bases between. This CDR3 reads CASSEDGRFVDTQYF. For the CDR3, the DNA is TGTGCCAGCAGTGAAGATGGCAGATTTGTAGATACGCAGTATTTT.

The chain recombines TRBV25-1 with TRBJ2-2; D possibly corresponds to TRBD1 (6 bases). There are 15 residues in the CDR3. Per germline, CDR1 MGHDK and CDR2 SYGVNS. V lost 8 bases and J lost 0, with 13 bases in between. CDR3 region: CASGRGKPNTGELFF. In DNA form, the CDR3 reads TGTGCCAGCGGTAGGGGGAAACCGAACACCGGGGAGCTGTTTTTT. Looking up the rest from reference TRBV25-1 and TRBJ2-2 gives the full variable domain: EADIYQTPRYLVIGTGKKITLECSQTMGHDKMYWYQQDPGMELHLIHYSYGVNSTEKGDLSSESTVSRIRTEHFPLTLESARPSHTSQYLCASGRGKPNTGELFFGEGSRLTVL.

The chain has TRBV9 and TRBJ2-5; 8 positions match TRBD2. CDR1 is SGDLS, CDR2 YYNGEE, per germline. CDR3 length equals 16 residues. V shed 0 bases and J 4 bases; nucleotides not matched to a gene: 8. This CDR3 is CASSVGLAGGGETQYF. The CDR3 DNA reads as TGTGCCAGCAGCGTAGGTTTGGCGGGAGGCGGAGAGACCCAGTACTTC. Full variable domain (outside the CDR3, taken from reference TRBV9 and TRBJ2-5): DSGVTQTPKHLITATGQRVTLRCSPRSGDLSVYWYQQSLDQGLQFLIQYYNGEERAKGNILERFSAQQFPDLHSELNLSSLELGDSALYFCASSVGLAGGGETQYFGPGTRLLVL.

This chain links TRBV27 with TRBJ1-3, with unresolved D. Germline V lookup: CDR1 MNHEY, CDR2 SMNVEV (reference sequence). This CDR3 has 15 amino acids. V lost 0 bases, J lost 0 bases, and 6 bases lay in between. CDR3 DNA: TGTGCCAGCAGTTTATCTTCAGGCTCTGGAAACACCATATATTTT. This codes for CASSLSSGSGNTIYF.

This chain links TRBV6-5 with TRBJ2-7; D not resolved. The ends were cut back, 0 bases at V and 6 bases at J, with 12 bases in the middle. Germline loops: CDR1 MNHEY, CDR2 SVGAGI. This CDR3 spans 14 amino acids. Here the CDR3 reads CASSYSAAHVEQYF. CDR3 in DNA: TGTGCCAGCAGTTACTCCGCCGCCCACGTCGAGCAGTACTTC.

V is TRBV7-1 and J is TRBJ2-1, with 8 nucleotides matching TRBD1. TRBV7-1 is an open reading frame, and its role is uncertain. The CDR3 loop spans 16 amino acids. V trimming: 5 bases; J trimming: 6 bases; junction bases outside the gene matches: 12. The CDR3 coding sequence is TGTGCCAGCAGCCCACCCGCCGGACAGGGTTCCAATGAGCAGTTCTTC. Protein product: CASSPPAGQGSNEQFF.

This clonotype was recorded at least ten times. The chain has TRBV5-1 and TRBJ2-1, with D perhaps given as TRBD1 or TRBD2 (5 bases each). CDR1 is SGHRS, CDR2 YFSETQ, per germline. The CDR3 spans 15 residues. The ends were cut back, 0 bases at V and 0 bases at J, with 7 bases in the middle. DNA for the CDR3: TGCGCCAGCAGCTTGGATGGGGGCTCCTACAATGAGCAGTTCTTC. It is translated as CASSLDGGSYNEQFF.

The chain has TRBV7-2 and TRBJ1-5, with TRBD1 as a possible D gene (5 bases). V shed 6 bases and J shed 3 bases, with 12 bases lying between them. This CDR3 region has 14 residues. Germline V gene lookup returns CDR1 SGHTA and CDR2 FQGNSA. DNA for the CDR3: TGTGCCAGCAGTCCCGAGGGGTTCAATCAGCCCCAGCATTTT. Translating it yields CASSPEGFNQPQHF.

This chain connects TRBV9 to TRBJ2-2; D not certain. Germline V CDR1 and CDR2: SGDLS, YYNGEE. V gave up 0 bases and J gave up 0 bases, with 9 bases separating them. The CDR3 contains 16 residues. CDR3 amino acids: CASSVVGDSNTGELFF. For the CDR3, the DNA is TGTGCCAGCAGCGTAGTCGGCGATTCGAACACCGGGGAGCTGTTTTTT.

This clonotype was found a few times. The V call is TRBV15, the J call TRBJ2-5, with D possibly TRBD1 on 6 matching bases. Trimming left V 7 bases short and J 0 bases short, with 18 bases between. The germline V gene has CDR1 LNHNV and CDR2 YYDKDF (reference sequence). CDR3 size: 16 residues. This chain's CDR3 is CATIDIRGSHQETQYF. The CDR3 region has the DNA TGTGCCACCATTGACATAAGGGGGTCTCACCAAGAGACCCAGTACTTC.

This clonotype was observed at least ten times. J is TRBJ2-2 and V is TRBV7-2; no clear D. The CDR3 has 12 amino acids. V was clipped by 6 bases and J by 8 bases, with 10 bases between them. CDR1 is SGHTA and CDR2 is FQGNSA in the germline V gene. The chain's CDR3 is CASRGFLGELFF. The CDR3 region has the DNA TGTGCCAGCAGAGGGTTCCTGGGGGAGCTGTTTTTT.

Only a few counts were recorded for this clonotype. V and J are TRBV20-1 and TRBJ1-1; D call uncertain. In germline, CDR1 is DFQATT, CDR2 SNEGSKA (reference sequence). V lost 3 bases to trimming and J lost 5 bases, with 16 bases between them. CDR3 length: 14 residues. The CDR3 sequence is CSARVPISRTEAFF. The CDR3 DNA is TGCAGTGCTAGGGTCCCGATTTCGAGGACTGAAGCTTTCTTT.

This clonotype has a handful of counts. Here the CDR3 reads CASSYSSSGEQYF. CDR3 DNA: TGTGCCAGCAGTTACTCGTCTAGCGGCGAGCAGTACTTC. The V call is TRBV6-5, the J call TRBJ2-7; 7 bases are a match to TRBD2. Trimming took 0 bases from V and 6 from J; bases not matched to a gene: 2. Germline V gene lookup returns CDR1 MNHEY and CDR2 SVGAGI. This CDR3 contains 13 residues.

This clonotype has ten or more counts. The chain couples TRBV6-1 to TRBJ1-1, with D hard to call. The CDR3 runs to 14 residues. CDR1 is MNHNS and CDR2 is SASEGT in the germline V gene. Trimming cost V 6 bases and J 4 bases, with 15 bases left between them. The CDR3 protein is CASSPTAGTTEAFF. The CDR3 coding sequence is TGTGCCAGCAGCCCAACCGCGGGAACCACTGAAGCTTTCTTT.

V gene TRBV10-3 combines with J gene TRBJ2-4; D gene uncertain. Trimming cost V 2 bases and J 1 base, with 15 bases left between them. From germline, CDR1 is ENHRY and CDR2 SYGVKD. The CDR3 contains 17 residues. Here the CDR3 DNA reads TGTGCCATCAGTGAGGCCCCCCGTGTGGGGGCCAAAAACATTCAGTACTTC. Its protein is CAISEAPRVGAKNIQYF.

There are many counts of this clonotype. This chain links TRBV7-2 with TRBJ2-4, with 10 nucleotides matching TRBD1. Germline lookup yields CDR1 SGHTA and CDR2 FQGNSA. After removal of 5 bases from V and 2 bases from J, the junction contained 9 bases not matched to a gene. This CDR3 contains 17 residues. This CDR3 is CASSPSPGQGTKNIQYF. The CDR3, as DNA: TGTGCCAGCAGCCCGTCTCCGGGACAGGGGACCAAAAACATTCAGTACTTC.

The chain uses TRBV28 and TRBJ2-5; tentative D call: TRBD2 (6 bases). CDR1 and CDR2 (germline): MDHEN, SYDVKM. The V end lost 8 bases, the J end lost 5 bases, and 12 bases lay between the germline ends. The CDR3 sequence is 12 residues long. For the CDR3, the DNA is TGTGCCAGCGGGGGGATAACGGAGACCCAGTACTTC. Translated: CASGGITETQYF.

CDR3 bases: TGTGCCAGCAGCCTAGCTGGGGGCGGTCAGCCCCAGCATTTT. This sequence encodes CASSLAGGGQPQHF. This chain joins TRBV12-3 or TRBV12-4 and TRBJ1-5; D possibly corresponds to TRBD1 (6 bases). CDR3 size: 14 residues. Trimming took off 6 bases at V and 6 bases at J, with 15 bases between the two ends.

The CDR3 DNA follows: TGTGCCAGCACCTCAGGACGTACGGGGTTGGGTGAAAAACTGTTTTTT. It specifies CASTSGRTGLGEKLFF. This chain uses TRBV27 with TRBJ1-4; no definite D call. Germline-derived CDR1 and CDR2 are MNHEY and SMNVEV (reference sequence). Trimming pared 7 bases from V and 7 bases from J, leaving 22 bases between. CDR3 size: 16 residues.

This clonotype was picked up many times. This chain links TRBV7-8 with TRBJ2-7; 14 bases are shared with TRBD2. CDR1 and CDR2 (germline): SGHVS, FQNEAQ. The CDR3 extends over 16 amino acids. V was clipped by 4 bases and J by 5 bases; unmatched bases: 7. The CDR3 bases are TGTGCCAGCAGCTCTCGAACGGGACTAGCGGGGGACGAGCAGTACGTC. This codes for CASSSRTGLAGDEQYV.

In its sample, this clonotype was seen many times. The rearrangement uses TRBV15 and TRBJ1-4, with a tentative D call TRBD1 (5 bases). The CDR3 is 14 residues long. The V end lost 0 bases, the J end lost 8 bases, and 10 bases lay between the germline ends. Germline V gives CDR1 LNHNV, CDR2 YYDKDF (reference sequence). CDR3 amino acids: CATSREGAHEKLFF. In DNA, the CDR3 is TGTGCCACCAGCAGAGAAGGGGCGCACGAAAAACTGTTTTTT.

V usage is TRBV4-1 and J usage is TRBJ2-7; D is uncertain. The CDR3 is 15 amino acids. The V gene lost 0 bases and the J gene lost 3 bases, with 12 bases spanning the gap. Germline V gene sequence: CDR1 MGHRA, CDR2 YSYEKL. CDR3 in amino acids: CASSQDREHHYEQYF. The CDR3 nucleotides are TGCGCCAGCAGCCAAGATAGAGAACATCACTACGAGCAGTACTTC.

This clonotype was seen at least ten times. The V and J genes are TRBV4-1 and TRBJ2-2, with 11 bases matching TRBD2. V lost 0 bases to trimming and J lost 3 bases; unmatched junction nucleotides: 3. There are 17 residues in the CDR3. Germline V gives CDR1 MGHRA, CDR2 YSYEKL. DNA of the CDR3: TGCGCCAGCAGCCAAGATCAGGGACTAGCGGACACCGGGGAGCTGTTTTTT. This translates into CASSQDQGLADTGELFF.

The J gene is TRBJ1-1, the V gene TRBV18, with a tentative D call TRBD1 (5 bases). Germline-derived CDR1 and CDR2 are KGHSH and LQKENI. V lost 6 bases and J lost 7, with 18 bases in between. The CDR3 length is 14 residues. CDR3 in amino acids: CASSRMAGRDEAFF. In nucleotides, the CDR3 is TGTGCCAGCTCCCGGATGGCAGGGAGGGATGAAGCTTTCTTT.

This clonotype was observed a few times. The chain carries TRBV4-2 and TRBJ2-3; 9 bases match TRBD2. The CDR3 runs 17 residues. Per the germline V gene, CDR1 is LGHNA and CDR2 is YNFKEQ. The J segment lost 4 bases and the V segment lost 1 base, leaving 9 bases of the junction unmatched. Written as DNA, the CDR3 is TGTGCCAGCAGCCAAGGGCAAGTAGCGGGAGCCCCAGATACGCAGTATTTT. This translates into CASSQGQVAGAPDTQYF.